This entry lists 4 T cell receptor beta chains sequenced from one sample in a study of regulatory T cells in long-lasting Graves disease. Libraries of TCR beta came from iRepertoire HTBI primers plus Arm-PCR of CDR3 regions. TCRdb recomputed calls from the multiplex PCR reads with MiXCR, one row per CDR3 protein. Of some 240,000 distinct CDR3 sequences in the sample, approximately 18% are singletons; the top ten hold about 11%. Time point indicated: newly diagnosed GD, antithyroid drugs for less than 3 months. Making the TCR library involved RNA that had been extracted from PBMCs. These data also featured in a second study, about T cells in Graves' hyperthyroidism and ophthalmopathy.

Sequenced material: peripheral blood mononuclear cells (PBMCs), taken at new diagnosis, from a patient treated with antithyroid drugs. The receptor set was obtained from a woman in her 30s with Graves disease.

This clonotype was observed many times. V gene TRBV7-3 combines with J gene TRBJ1-6; D remains unclear. CDR1 and CDR2 (germline): SGHTA, FQGTGA. The CDR3 consists of 14 residues. V gave up 1 base and J gave up 5 bases, with 6 bases separating them. CDR3 residues: CASSLNTDNSPLHF. The CDR3 bases are TGTGCCAGCAGCTTAAACACAGATAATTCACCCCTCCACTTT.

This clonotype came up many times. The genes are TRBV11-3 and TRBJ2-6; 9 bases are a match to TRBD1. Trimming took 3 bases from V and 4 from J; bases not matched to a gene: 10. Germline V gene sequence: CDR1 SGHNT, CDR2 YENEEA. The CDR3 spans 18 residues. CDR3 in DNA: TGTGCCAGCAGCTTCCGGGACAGGGTTGCGTGGGGGGCCAACGTCCTGACTTTC. It translates to CASSFRDRVAWGANVLTF.

This clonotype was seen repeatedly, ten times or more. The gene calls are TRBV20-1 and TRBJ2-7; 10 bases fit TRBD1. The CDR3 spans 15 residues. The germline V gene has CDR1 DFQATT and CDR2 SNEGSKA (reference sequence). After removal of 4 bases from V and 4 bases from J, the junction contained 10 bases not matched to a gene. CDR3 amino acids: CSATPSGQGSYEQYF. For the CDR3, the DNA is TGCAGTGCTACCCCCTCGGGACAGGGGTCGTACGAGCAGTACTTC.

The J gene is TRBJ1-2, the V gene TRBV5-1, with unresolved D. In germline, CDR1 is SGHRS, CDR2 YFSETQ. V was pared by 4 bases and J by 6 bases, with 7 bases between. The CDR3 consists of 11 residues. The CDR3 nucleotides are TGCGCCAGCAGCCCCGGGGATGGCTACACCTTC. This gives the protein CASSPGDGYTF.